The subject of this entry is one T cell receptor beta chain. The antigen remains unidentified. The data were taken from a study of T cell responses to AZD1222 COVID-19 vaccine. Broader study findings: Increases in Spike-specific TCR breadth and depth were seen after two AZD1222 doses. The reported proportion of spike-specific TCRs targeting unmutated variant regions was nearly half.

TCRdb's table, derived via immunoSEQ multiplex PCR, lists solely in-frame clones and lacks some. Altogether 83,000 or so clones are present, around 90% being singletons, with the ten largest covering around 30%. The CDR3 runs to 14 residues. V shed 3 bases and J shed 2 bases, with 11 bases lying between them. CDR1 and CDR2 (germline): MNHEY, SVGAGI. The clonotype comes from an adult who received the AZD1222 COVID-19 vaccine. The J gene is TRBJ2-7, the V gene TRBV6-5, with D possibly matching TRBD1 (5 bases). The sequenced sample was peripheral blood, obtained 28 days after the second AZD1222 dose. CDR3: CASSYAGSTYEQYF. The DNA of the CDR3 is TGTGCCAGCAGTTATGCAGGGTCCACCTACGAGCAGTACTTC.